The entry below gives a single TCR beta chain sequence along with its context. Its antigen is as yet unknown. The data were obtained in a study of blood T cells in healthy people across ages. Between the trimmed V and J ends, which lost 0 bases and 8 bases, there was a span of 4 bases. There are 10 residues in the CDR3. The germline CDR1 and CDR2 sequences are DFQATT and SNEGSKA (reference sequence). Alongside a J-beta primer mix, a sample-barcoded 5' primer served in a second PCR lasting about 7 to 11 cycles. The authors tagged each cDNA molecule using a template-switch adaptor with 12 random nucleotides. Via MiXCR, TCRdb re-called the 5' RACE reads, giving one row per CDR3 protein. The sample records about 970,000 distinct CDR3 sequences, around 54% being singletons. General study results and limits: Per million T cells, TCR beta diversity dropped about linearly as age rose.

This receptor was taken from a woman aged 55-70 years in good health. The sequenced sample was blood. V is TRBV20-1 and J is TRBJ1-2, with no clear D. CDR3 region: CSAREGGYTF. CDR3 nucleotides: TGCAGTGCTAGAGAAGGAGGCTACACCTTC.